This T cell receptor beta chain was identified in a study of T cell repertoires in cytomegalovirus infection. Overall study: Indicated by public TCR beta signatures were CMV infection and matching HLA type.

The CDR3 is made up of 14 amino acids. The V end lost 2 bases, the J end lost 5 bases, and 12 bases lay between the germline ends. Per germline, CDR1 MNHEY and CDR2 SVGEGT. Findings of the study overall: People with CMV and the relevant HLA were identified by cumulative public TCR beta family frequency. What dominated the ex vivo response were HLA-C-restricted CMV-specific TCR beta clonotypes.

At least ten counts were recorded for this clonotype. Its antigen is unknown. Each CDR3 protein is one row after TCRdb ran MiXCR on the reads. The table lists 130,000 or so distinct CDR3 sequences, roughly 6% of them singletons, with under 20% in the top ten. The source of this sequence is a human donor in good health (CMV status not recorded). Some clones in this sample may be carry-over from other donors' samples. V gene TRBV6-2 or TRBV6-3 combines with J gene TRBJ1-1, with a tentative D call TRBD1 (5 bases). Sequenced sample: PBMCs. The chain's CDR3 is CASSYMRGETEAFF. The DNA of the CDR3 is TGTGCCAGCAGTTACATGCGGGGGGAAACTGAAGCTTTCTTT.